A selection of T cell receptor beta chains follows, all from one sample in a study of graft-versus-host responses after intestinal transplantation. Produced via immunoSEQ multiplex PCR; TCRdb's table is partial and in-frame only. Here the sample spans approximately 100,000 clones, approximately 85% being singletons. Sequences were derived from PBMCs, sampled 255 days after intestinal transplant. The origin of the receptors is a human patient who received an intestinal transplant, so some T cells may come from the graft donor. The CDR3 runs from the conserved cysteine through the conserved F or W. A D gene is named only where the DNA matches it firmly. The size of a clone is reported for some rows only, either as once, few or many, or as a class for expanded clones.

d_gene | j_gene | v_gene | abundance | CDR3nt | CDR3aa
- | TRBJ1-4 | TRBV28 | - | TGTGCCAGCAGTTTTCAGGGGTCCCGGAAGGAAAAACTGTTTTTT | CASSFQGSRKEKLFF
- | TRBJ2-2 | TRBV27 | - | TGTGCCAGCAGTCTGGACTTCAGTCCCACCGGGGAGCTGTTTTTT | CASSLDFSPTGELFF
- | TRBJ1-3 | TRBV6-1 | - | TGTGCCAGCGGCCCAACCTCTGGAAACACCATATATTTT | CASGPTSGNTIYF
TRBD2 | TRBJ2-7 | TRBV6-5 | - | TGTGCCAGCAGTCTAAGCGGGGGGGACTACGAGCAGTACTTC | CASSLSGGDYEQYF
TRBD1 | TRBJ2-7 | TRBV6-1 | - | TGTGCCAGCACCCTAGACAGGGGGAGTTCCTACGAGCAGTACTTC | CASTLDRGSSYEQYF
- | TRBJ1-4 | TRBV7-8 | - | TGTGCCAGCAGGAGAGGGCACGGCCCTAATGAAAAACTGTTTTTT | CASRRGHGPNEKLFF
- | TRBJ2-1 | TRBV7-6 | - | TGTGCCAGCAGTTGGACCGCTACCCTTTCTAATGAGCAGTTCTTC | CASSWTATLSNEQFF
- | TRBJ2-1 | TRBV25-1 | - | TGTGCCAGCAGTGCGTCTAGCTCCTACAATGAGCAGTTCTTC | CASSASSSYNEQFF
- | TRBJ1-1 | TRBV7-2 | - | TGTGCCAGCAGCTTAGTGGGGGAAAGCACTGAAGCTTTCTTT | CASSLVGESTEAFF
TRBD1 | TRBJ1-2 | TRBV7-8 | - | TGTGCCAGCAGCTTAGGGGACAGGAGCTACACCTTC | CASSLGDRSYTF
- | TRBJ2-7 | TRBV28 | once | TGTGCCAGCAGGGGGATATCCTACGAGCAGTACTTC | CASRGISYEQYF
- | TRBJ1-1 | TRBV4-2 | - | TGTGCCAGCCTACAATCCGCGGGGATAATGGGGCCTGAAGCTTTCTTT | CASLQSAGIMGPEAFF
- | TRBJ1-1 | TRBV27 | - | TGTGCCAGCAGTCCCCCTGAGGGGGTAAACACTGAAGCTTTCTTT | CASSPPEGVNTEAFF
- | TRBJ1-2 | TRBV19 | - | TGTGCCAGTACGGCAATGTTCGGGGATGGCTACACCTTC | CASTAMFGDGYTF
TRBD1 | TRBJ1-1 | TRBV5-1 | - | TGCGCCAGCAGCTTGGCCCCGGGACAGGGAAGAACTGAAGCTTTCTTT | CASSLAPGQGRTEAFF
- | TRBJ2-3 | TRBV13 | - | TGTGCCAGCAGCCCCCGTGTAGACCGTATGGGTACGCAGTATTTT | CASSPRVDRMGTQYF
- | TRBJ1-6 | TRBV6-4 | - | TGTGCCAGCAGGGAGAGCCCGAATAATTCACCCCTCCACTTT | CASRESPNNSPLHF
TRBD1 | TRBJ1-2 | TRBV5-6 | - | TGTGCCAGCAGCTTGGACAGGGGCTGGGGCTACACCTTC | CASSLDRGWGYTF
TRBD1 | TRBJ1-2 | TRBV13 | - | TGTGCCAGCAGCTTAGGTGGACAGGGGGCGTGGGGCTACACCTTC | CASSLGGQGAWGYTF
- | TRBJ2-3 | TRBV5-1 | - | TGCGCCAGCAGCTTCGGGGGGCCGTCAGATACGCAGTATTTT | CASSFGGPSDTQYF
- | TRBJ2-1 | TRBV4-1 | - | TGCGCCAGCAGCCAAGAGTTGTCCCCAATTGATGAGCAGTTCTTC | CASSQELSPIDEQFF
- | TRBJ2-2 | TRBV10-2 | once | TGCGCCAGCAGTGAGACTGGCGGGGAGCTGTTTTTT | CASSETGGELFF
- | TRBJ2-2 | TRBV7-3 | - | TGTGCCAGCAGCCCTTCCGGAGCGAACACCGGGGAGCTGTTTTTT | CASSPSGANTGELFF
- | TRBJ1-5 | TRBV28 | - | TGTGCCAGCAGTTTATCCCAATGGGGCAATCAGCCCCAGCATTTT | CASSLSQWGNQPQHF
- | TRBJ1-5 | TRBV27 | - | TGTGCCAGCAGTTCCGGGACTGAGGGCAATCAGCCCCAGCATTTT | CASSSGTEGNQPQHF
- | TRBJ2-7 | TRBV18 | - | TGTGCCAGCTCACATAATAGCGGCATCCTCCCCTACGAGCAGTACTTC | CASSHNSGILPYEQYF
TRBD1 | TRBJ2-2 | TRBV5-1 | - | TGCGCCAGCAGCTTTCCGGACAGGGAGGACACCGGGGAGCTGTTTTTT | CASSFPDREDTGELFF
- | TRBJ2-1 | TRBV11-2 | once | TGTGCCAGCAGCTTAGTTCGGGGCTTGGGCAGGGCCTACAATGAGCAGTTCTTC | CASSLVRGLGRAYNEQFF